In its sample, the clone carrying this T cell receptor beta chain was seen many times. Antigen: not known. Stored at -80 C, 2 million PBMCs were the source of the unsorted libraries. This entry is derived from a study of neurological immune-mediated disorders. MiXCR, run by TCRdb on the 5' RACE reads, gives a single entry per CDR3 protein. The table has 110,000 or so distinct CDR3 sequences, more than 2.5% seen once; the top ten hold over 1%. Germline values: CDR1 LNHNV, CDR2 YYDKDF (reference sequence). The CDR3 runs 14 residues. Trimming stripped 0 bases from V and 4 bases from J, with 9 bases between. Points from the study as a whole: On phylogenetic grouping, the repertoires of 18 of 34 multiple sclerosis patients fell within one related-CDR3 cluster, constituting a possible signature.

This chain links TRBV15 with TRBJ1-1; D might be TRBD1 (5 bases). The material sequenced was PBMCs. This TCR was recovered from a woman aged 25 to 39 with multiple sclerosis. CDR3 sequence reads: CATSRDRGPTEAFF. The CDR3 bases are TGTGCCACCAGCAGAGATAGGGGACCCACTGAAGCTTTCTTT.